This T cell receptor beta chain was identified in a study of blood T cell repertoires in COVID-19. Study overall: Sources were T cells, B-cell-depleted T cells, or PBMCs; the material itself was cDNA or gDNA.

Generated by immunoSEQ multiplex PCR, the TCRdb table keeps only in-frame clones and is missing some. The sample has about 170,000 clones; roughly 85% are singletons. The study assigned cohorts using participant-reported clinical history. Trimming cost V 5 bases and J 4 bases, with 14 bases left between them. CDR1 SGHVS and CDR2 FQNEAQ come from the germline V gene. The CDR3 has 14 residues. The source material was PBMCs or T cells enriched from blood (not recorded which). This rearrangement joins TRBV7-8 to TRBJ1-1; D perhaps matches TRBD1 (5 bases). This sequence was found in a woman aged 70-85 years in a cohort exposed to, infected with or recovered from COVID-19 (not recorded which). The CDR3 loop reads CASSNQGYGTEAFF. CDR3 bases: TGTGCCAGCAGCAACCAGGGATATGGCACTGAAGCTTTCTTT.